This TCR beta chain is from a study of technical replicates of blood from several donors (dated by TCRdb to between 2016 and 2019). This clone showed up just once. The antigen it binds to is not known. No base quality information exists; no much larger clone differs at one position. Library prep was done by the immunoSEQ multiplex PCR assay. As stored in TCRdb, this immuneACCESS dataset retains in-frame rearrangements with V and J assigned. A fraction of the clones does not appear; measured against another copy, unresolved V genes explain less than half of the discrepancy, and the remainder lacks a known reason. The sample yields about 83,000 clones; 90% to 97% were counted once. The top ten hold around 0.33% of the sample. Input material: T cells isolated from PBMCs. The TCR comes from a human donor in good health.

DNA sequence: TGTGCCAGCAGCGTAGAGCCTACGCTTCGCGGGTACTCCTACGAGCAGTACTTC. Its coded protein is CASSVEPTLRGYSYEQYF. The rearrangement combines TRBV9 with TRBJ2-7; the D gene is perhaps TRBD2, on 5 matching bases. From the cysteine through the phenylalanine, the CDR3 covers 18 amino acids. The sequence is cut down to CDR3 DNA, 54 bases in frame from base 1. Cut back by 0 bases and 0 bases, the V and J ends lie 19 bases apart. The germline V gene specifies SGDLS as CDR1 and YYNGEE as CDR2.